This T cell receptor beta chain is from a study of blood T cell repertoires in COVID-19. Overall study context: T cells, B-cell-depleted T cells, or PBMCs supplied cDNA or gDNA.

Study processing details: Amplification with reference gene primers provided the estimates of nucleated cell counts. Using immunoSEQ multiplex PCR, the repertoire was profiled, and TCRdb retains in-frame clones only, with some absent. V, J and clone size were drawn from that table, and D and trimming were deduced from the DNA. Among under 250,000 clones listed, approximately 78% were seen once. CDR3 length: 15 amino acids. Between the trimmed V and J ends, which lost 5 bases and 0 bases, there was a span of 13 bases. The germline gives CDR1 MDHEN, CDR2 SYDVKM. The chain uses TRBV28 and TRBJ1-1; D not certain. The clonotype was recovered from a woman in her late teens or twenties with acute or convalescent COVID-19. The source material was peripheral blood. The CDR3 nucleotides are TGTGCCAGCAGTCCCTTACAGAGAATGAACACTGAAGCTTTCTTT. This gives the protein CASSPLQRMNTEAFF. Supplemented by reference TRBV28 and TRBJ1-1, the full variable domain reads DVKVTQSSRYLVKRTGEKVFLECVQDMDHENMFWYRQDPGLGLRLIYFSYDVKMKEKGDIPEGYSVSREKKERFSLILESASTNQTSMYLCASSPLQRMNTEAFFGQGTRLTVV.